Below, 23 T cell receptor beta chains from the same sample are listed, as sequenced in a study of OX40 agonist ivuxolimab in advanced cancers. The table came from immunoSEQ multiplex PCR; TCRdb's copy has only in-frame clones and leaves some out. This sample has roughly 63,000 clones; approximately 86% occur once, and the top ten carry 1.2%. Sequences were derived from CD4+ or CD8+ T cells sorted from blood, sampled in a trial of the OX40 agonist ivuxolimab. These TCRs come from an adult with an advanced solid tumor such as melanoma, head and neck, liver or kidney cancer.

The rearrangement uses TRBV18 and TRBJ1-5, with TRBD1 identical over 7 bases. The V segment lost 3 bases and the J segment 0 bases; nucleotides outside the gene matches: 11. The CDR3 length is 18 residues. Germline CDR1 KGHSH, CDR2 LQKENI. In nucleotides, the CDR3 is TGTGCCAGCTCACCCTCAACGGGACAGATGTATAGCAATCAGCCCCAGCATTTT. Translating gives CASSPSTGQMYSNQPQHF.

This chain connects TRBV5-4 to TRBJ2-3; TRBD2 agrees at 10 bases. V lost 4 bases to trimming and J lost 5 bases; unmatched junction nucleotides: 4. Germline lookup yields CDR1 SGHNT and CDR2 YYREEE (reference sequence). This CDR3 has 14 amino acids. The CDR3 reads CASSKAGGQDTQYF. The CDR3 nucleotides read TGTGCCAGCAGCAAAGCGGGGGGGCAAGATACGCAGTATTTT.

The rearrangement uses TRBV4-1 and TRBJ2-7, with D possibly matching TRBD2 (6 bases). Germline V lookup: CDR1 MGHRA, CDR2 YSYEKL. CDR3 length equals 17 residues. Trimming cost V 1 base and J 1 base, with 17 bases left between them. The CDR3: CASSQVHRDGRSYEQYF. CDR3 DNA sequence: TGCGCCAGCAGCCAAGTTCACCGGGACGGGAGATCCTACGAGCAGTACTTC.

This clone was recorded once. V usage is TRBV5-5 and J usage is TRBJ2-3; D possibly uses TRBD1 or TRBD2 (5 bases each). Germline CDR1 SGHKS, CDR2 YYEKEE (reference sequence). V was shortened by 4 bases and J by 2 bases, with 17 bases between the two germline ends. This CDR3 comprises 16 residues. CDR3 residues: CASSLVGTALTDTQYF. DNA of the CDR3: TGTGCCAGCAGCCTGGTGGGGACGGCACTCACAGATACGCAGTATTTT.

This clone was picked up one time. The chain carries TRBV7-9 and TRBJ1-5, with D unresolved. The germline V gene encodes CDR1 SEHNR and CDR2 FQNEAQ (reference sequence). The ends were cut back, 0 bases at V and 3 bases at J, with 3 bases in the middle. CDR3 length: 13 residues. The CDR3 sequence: CASSLAANQPQHF. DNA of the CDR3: TGTGCCAGCAGCTTAGCGGCCAATCAGCCCCAGCATTTT.

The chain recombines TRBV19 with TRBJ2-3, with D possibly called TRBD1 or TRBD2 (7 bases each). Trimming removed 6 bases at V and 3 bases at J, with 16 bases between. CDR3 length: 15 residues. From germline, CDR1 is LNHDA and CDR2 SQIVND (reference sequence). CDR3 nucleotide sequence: TGTGCCAGTAGGCGCCAGGGGGGAGGGACAGATACGCAGTATTTT. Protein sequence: CASRRQGGGTDTQYF.

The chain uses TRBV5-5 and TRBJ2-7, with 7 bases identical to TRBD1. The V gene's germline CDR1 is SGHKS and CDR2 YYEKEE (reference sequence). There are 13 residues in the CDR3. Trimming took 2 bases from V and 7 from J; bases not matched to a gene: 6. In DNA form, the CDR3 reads TGTGCCAGCAGCTTTGAAAGGGGGCGAGAGCAGTACTTC. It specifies CASSFERGREQYF.

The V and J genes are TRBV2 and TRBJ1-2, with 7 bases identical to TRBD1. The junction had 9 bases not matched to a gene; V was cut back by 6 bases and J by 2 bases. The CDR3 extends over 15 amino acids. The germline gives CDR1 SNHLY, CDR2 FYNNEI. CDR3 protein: CASREHLQGNYGYTF. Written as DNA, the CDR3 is TGTGCCAGCAGAGAGCATCTACAGGGGAACTATGGCTACACCTTC.

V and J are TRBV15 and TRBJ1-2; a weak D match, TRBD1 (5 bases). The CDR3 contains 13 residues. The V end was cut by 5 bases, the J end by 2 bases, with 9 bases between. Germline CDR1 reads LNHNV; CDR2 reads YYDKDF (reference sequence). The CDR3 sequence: CATSYGQNYGYTF. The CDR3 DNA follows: TGTGCCACCAGCTACGGACAAAACTATGGCTACACCTTC.

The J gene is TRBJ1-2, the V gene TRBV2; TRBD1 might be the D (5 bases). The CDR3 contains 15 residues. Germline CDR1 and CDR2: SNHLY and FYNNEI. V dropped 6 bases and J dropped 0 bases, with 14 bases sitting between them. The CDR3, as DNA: TGTGCCAGCAGCGACTCAGGGTCCGCTAACTATGGCTACACCTTC. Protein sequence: CASSDSGSANYGYTF.

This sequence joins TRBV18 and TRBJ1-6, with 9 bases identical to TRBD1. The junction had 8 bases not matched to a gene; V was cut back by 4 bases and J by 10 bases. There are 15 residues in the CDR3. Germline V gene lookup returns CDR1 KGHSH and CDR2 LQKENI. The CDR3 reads CASSLMDRGDSPLHF. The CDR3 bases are TGTGCCAGCTCACTAATGGACAGGGGAGACTCACCCCTCCACTTT.

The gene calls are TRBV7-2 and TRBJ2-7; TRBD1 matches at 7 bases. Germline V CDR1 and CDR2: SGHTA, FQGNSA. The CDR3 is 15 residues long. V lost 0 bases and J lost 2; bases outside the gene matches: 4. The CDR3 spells CASSLAPQGAYEQYF. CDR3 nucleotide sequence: TGTGCCAGCAGCTTAGCGCCCCAGGGGGCCTACGAGCAGTACTTC.

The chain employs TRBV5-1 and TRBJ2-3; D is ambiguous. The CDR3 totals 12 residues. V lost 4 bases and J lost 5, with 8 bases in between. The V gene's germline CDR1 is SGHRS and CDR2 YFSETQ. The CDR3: CASSRTGDTQYF. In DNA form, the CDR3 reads TGCGCCAGCAGCCGGACGGGAGATACGCAGTATTTT.

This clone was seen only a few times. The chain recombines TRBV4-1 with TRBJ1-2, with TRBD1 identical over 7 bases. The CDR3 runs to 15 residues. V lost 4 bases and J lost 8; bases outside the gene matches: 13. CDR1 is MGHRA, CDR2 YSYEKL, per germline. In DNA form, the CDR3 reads TGCGCCAGCAGCCGAGTGACAGGGACCGTTGCCGGCTACACCTTC. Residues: CASSRVTGTVAGYTF.

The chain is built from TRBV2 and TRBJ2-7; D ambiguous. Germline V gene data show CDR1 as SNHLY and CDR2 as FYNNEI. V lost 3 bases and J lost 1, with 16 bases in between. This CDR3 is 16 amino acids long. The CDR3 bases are TGTGCCAGCAGTGACCCTAGTACGGGTGCGTCCTACGAGCAGTACTTC. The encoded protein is CASSDPSTGASYEQYF. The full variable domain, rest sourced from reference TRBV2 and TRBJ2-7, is EPEVTQTPSHQVTQMGQEVILRCVPISNHLYFYWYRQILGQKVEFLVSFYNNEISEKSEIFDDQFSVERPDGSNFTLKIRSTKLEDSAMYFCASSDPSTGASYEQYFGPGTRLTVT.

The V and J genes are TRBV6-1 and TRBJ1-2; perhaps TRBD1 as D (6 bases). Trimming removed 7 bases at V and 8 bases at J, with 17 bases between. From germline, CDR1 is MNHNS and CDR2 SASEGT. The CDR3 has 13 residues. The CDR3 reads CASKQTGSGGYTF. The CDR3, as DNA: TGTGCCAGCAAACAGACAGGCTCCGGCGGCTACACCTTC.

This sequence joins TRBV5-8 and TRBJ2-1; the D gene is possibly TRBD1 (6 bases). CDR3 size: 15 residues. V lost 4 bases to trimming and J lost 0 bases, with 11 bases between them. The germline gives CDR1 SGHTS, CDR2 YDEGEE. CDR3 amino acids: CASSQARGSYNEQFF. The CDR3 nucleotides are TGTGCCAGCAGCCAAGCCAGGGGCTCCTACAATGAGCAGTTCTTC.

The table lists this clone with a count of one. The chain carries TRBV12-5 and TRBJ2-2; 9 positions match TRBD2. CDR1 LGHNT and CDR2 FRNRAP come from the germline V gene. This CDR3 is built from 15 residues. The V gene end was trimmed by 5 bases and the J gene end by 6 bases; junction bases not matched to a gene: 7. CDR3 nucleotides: TGTGCTAGTGGTCCAGGACTAGCGAGCCCCGGGGAGCTGTTTTTT. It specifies CASGPGLASPGELFF.

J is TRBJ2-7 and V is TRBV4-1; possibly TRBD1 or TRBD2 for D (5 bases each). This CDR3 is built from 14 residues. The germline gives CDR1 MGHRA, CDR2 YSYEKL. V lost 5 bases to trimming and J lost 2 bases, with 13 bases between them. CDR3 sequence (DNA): TGCGCCAGCAGCAGACAGACTACGGCCTACGAGCAGTACTTC. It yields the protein CASSRQTTAYEQYF.

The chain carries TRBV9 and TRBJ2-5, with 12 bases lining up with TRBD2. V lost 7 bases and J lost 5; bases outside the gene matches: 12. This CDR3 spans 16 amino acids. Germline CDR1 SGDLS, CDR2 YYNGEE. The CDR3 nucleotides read TGTGCCAGCTCCGGCGCTAGCGGGGGGGCCTGGGAGACCCAGTACTTC. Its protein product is CASSGASGGAWETQYF.

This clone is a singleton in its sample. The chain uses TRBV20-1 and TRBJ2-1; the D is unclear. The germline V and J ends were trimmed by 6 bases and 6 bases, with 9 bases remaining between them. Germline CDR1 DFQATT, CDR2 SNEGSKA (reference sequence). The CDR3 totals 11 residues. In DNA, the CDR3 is TGCAGTGCCGCTCTAGTCAATGAGCAGTTCTTC. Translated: CSAALVNEQFF.

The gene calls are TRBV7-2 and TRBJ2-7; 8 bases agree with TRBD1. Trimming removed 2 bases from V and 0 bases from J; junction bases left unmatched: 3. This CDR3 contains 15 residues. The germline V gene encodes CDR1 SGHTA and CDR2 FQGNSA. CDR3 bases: TGTGCCAGCAGCTTACAAGGGACAGGCTCCTACGAGCAGTACTTC. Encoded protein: CASSLQGTGSYEQYF.

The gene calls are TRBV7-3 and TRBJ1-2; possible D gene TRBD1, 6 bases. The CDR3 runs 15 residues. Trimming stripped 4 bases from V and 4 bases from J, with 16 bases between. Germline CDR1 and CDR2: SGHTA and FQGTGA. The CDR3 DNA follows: TGTGCCAGCAGCTCCTGGGATTTCAGGGGCTATGGCTACACCTTC. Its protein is CASSSWDFRGYGYTF.